The 19 T cell receptor beta chains reported below all come from one sample, sequenced in a study of blood T cells in healthy people across ages. The authors ran a second PCR of about 7 to 11 cycles using a sample-barcoded 5' primer and a J-beta primer mix. MiXCR was run by TCRdb on the 5' RACE reads, yielding one entry per CDR3 protein. Altogether around 1.5 million distinct CDR3 sequences are present, roughly 30% being singletons, with the ten largest covering approximately 11%. Sequencing was performed on blood. These receptors all stem from a woman between 25 and 40 years old in good health.

This clonotype was detected once. This may stem from a read error, because a much larger clone lies one nucleotide away. The chain links TRBV20-1 to TRBJ2-3; D may be TRBD1 (6 bases). The V gene's germline CDR1 is DFQATT and CDR2 SNEGSKA (reference sequence). This CDR3 region has 12 residues. CDR3 in amino acids: CSALQGTGTQYF. The CDR3 bases are TGCAGTGCTCTACAGGGCACAGGTACGCAGTATTTT.

This clonotype was detected ten times or more. The chain recombines TRBV5-1 with TRBJ2-7, with TRBD1 identical over 9 bases. The CDR3 has 14 residues. Germline trimming cut 4 bases from V and 6 bases from J; bases unmatched to any gene: 8. The germline CDR1 and CDR2 sequences are SGHRS and YFSETQ. The CDR3 DNA reads as TGCGCCAGCAGCACCGGGACAGGGTCCAGCGAGCAGTACTTC. This sequence encodes CASSTGTGSSEQYF.

The chain carries TRBV20-1 and TRBJ2-3; 8 nucleotides agree with TRBD2. CDR3 length: 15 amino acids. Germline lookup yields CDR1 DFQATT and CDR2 SNEGSKA (reference sequence). Losses at the gene ends were 6 bases for V and 7 bases for J; bases not matched to a gene: 15. The CDR3 loop reads CSAPGLPGGVHTQYF. As DNA, the CDR3 is TGCAGTGCCCCCGGACTTCCGGGGGGGGTACATACGCAGTATTTT.

This clonotype was counted a few times. V usage is TRBV12-3 or TRBV12-4 and J usage is TRBJ1-5, with TRBD1 matching over 9 bases. With V trimmed by 3 bases and J by 4 bases, 7 bases remained unmatched. The CDR3 is made up of 16 amino acids. The CDR3 sequence is CASSLIQGQGNQPQHF. The CDR3 nucleotides are TGTGCCAGCAGTTTGATCCAGGGACAGGGAAATCAGCCCCAGCATTTT.

Only a few counts were recorded for this clonotype. This chain links TRBV2 with TRBJ2-1, with TRBD2 identical over 10 bases. Germline CDR1 is SNHLY and CDR2 is FYNNEI. Trimming took 9 bases from V and 7 from J; bases not matched to a gene: 9. This CDR3 is 14 amino acids long. The CDR3 DNA reads as TGTGCCAGTAGCGGGGGGATCGTCGCAAATGAGCAGTTCTTC. Translating it yields CASSGGIVANEQFF. The full variable domain, its missing parts supplied by reference TRBV2 and TRBJ2-1, is EPEVTQTPSHQVTQMGQEVILRCVPISNHLYFYWYRQILGQKVEFLVSFYNNEISEKSEIFDDQFSVERPDGSNFTLKIRSTKLEDSAMYFCASSGGIVANEQFFGPGTRLTVL.

The chain combines TRBV28 with TRBJ1-1; D is uncertain. The CDR3 covers 14 residues. Trimming stripped 5 bases from V and 1 base from J, with 11 bases between. The V gene's germline CDR1 is MDHEN and CDR2 SYDVKM. The CDR3 is CASSGGITNTEAFF. CDR3 coding DNA: TGTGCCAGCAGTGGAGGGATCACGAACACTGAAGCTTTCTTT.

The V gene is TRBV18, the J gene TRBJ2-7; 7 bases line up with TRBD1. The V and J ends lost 4 bases and 3 bases, in that order; junction bases with no gene match: 6. The germline gives CDR1 KGHSH, CDR2 LQKENI. This CDR3 is 14 amino acids long. CDR3 sequence (DNA): TGTGCCAGCTCACAGGGGGCGGACAACTACGAGCAGTACTTC. Its protein product is CASSQGADNYEQYF. Variable domain in full (rest from reference TRBV18 and TRBJ2-7): NAGVMQNPRHLVRRRGQEARLRCSPMKGHSHVYWYRQLPEEGLKFMVYLQKENIIDESGMPKERFSAEFPKEGPSILRIQQVVRGDSAAYFCASSQGADNYEQYFGPGTRLTVT.

This chain uses TRBV13 with TRBJ2-3; the match to TRBD2 covers 9 bases. CDR1 and CDR2 (germline): PRHDT, FYEKMQ (reference sequence). The CDR3 runs to 16 residues. After removal of 5 bases from V and 5 bases from J, the junction contained 11 bases not matched to a gene. The CDR3 protein is CASSQEAGGLRDTQYF. CDR3 bases: TGTGCCAGCAGCCAAGAAGCGGGGGGCCTAAGAGATACGCAGTATTTT.

This clonotype was observed at least ten times. The chain employs TRBV20-1 and TRBJ2-7, with D perhaps matching TRBD1 (5 bases). V was pared by 3 bases and J by 4 bases, with 10 bases between. CDR3 length: 12 amino acids. Germline CDR1 is DFQATT and CDR2 is SNEGSKA (reference sequence). CDR3: CSARDTRYEQYF. The CDR3, as DNA: TGCAGTGCTAGGGACACCAGATACGAGCAGTACTTC.

J is TRBJ1-2 and V is TRBV12-3 or TRBV12-4; D is unresolved. With 5 bases removed from V and 4 bases from J, the gap between germline ends came to 14 bases. The CDR3 sequence is 14 residues long. CDR3 DNA: TGTGCCAGCAGTACTCCCCCCGAGTCCTATGGCTACACCTTC. Translated: CASSTPPESYGYTF.

Details on this clonotype: The junction departs from the called germline gene at one end, perhaps through a read error. The chain couples TRBV6-1 to TRBJ1-1; D gene ambiguous. The CDR3 totals 14 residues. The germline V gene has CDR1 MNHNS and CDR2 SASEGT. The CDR3 is CAGRTWDLNTEAFF. The DNA for the CDR3 is TGTGCCGGCAGAACGTGGGATTTGAACACTGAAGCTTTCTTT.

This clonotype turned up a few times. The chain employs TRBV20-1 and TRBJ1-2; D gene ambiguous. The germline CDR1 and CDR2 sequences are DFQATT and SNEGSKA (reference sequence). V lost 2 bases, J lost 2 bases, and 15 bases lay in between. The length of the CDR3 is 15 residues. The chain's CDR3 is CSARPEMVRNYGYTF. The CDR3 DNA follows: TGCAGTGCTAGACCCGAAATGGTACGAAACTATGGCTACACCTTC.

The chain uses TRBV11-2 and TRBJ2-1, with 8 bases fitting TRBD2. The germline V gene has CDR1 SGHAT and CDR2 FQNNGV. The CDR3 consists of 16 residues. V shed 1 base, J shed 6 bases, and the junction held 8 bases outside the gene matches. CDR3 in DNA: TGTGCCAGCAGCTTAGGTCCTACTAGCGGATGCAATGAGCAGTTCTTC. This encodes CASSLGPTSGCNEQFF.

This clonotype was seen more than once but under ten times. The chain combines TRBV7-2 with TRBJ2-1, with D perhaps being TRBD1 or TRBD2 (5 bases each). The germline V gene has CDR1 SGHTA and CDR2 FQGNSA. Trimming stripped 3 bases from V and 2 bases from J, with 17 bases between. The CDR3 runs to 17 residues. CDR3 nucleotide sequence: TGTGCCAGCAGCTTGGGCTCAACGGGACCCACCTACAATGAGCAGTTCTTC. The encoded protein is CASSLGSTGPTYNEQFF.

The chain is built from TRBV27 and TRBJ2-7, with 7 positions matching TRBD2. J gave up 6 bases and V 5 bases, and 10 bases lay outside the gene matches. There are 14 residues in the CDR3. Germline V gives CDR1 MNHEY, CDR2 SMNVEV (reference sequence). As DNA, the CDR3 is TGTGCCAGCAGTCCAAGGACTAGTTGGGGCGAGCAGTACTTC. It encodes CASSPRTSWGEQYF.

This clonotype was seen just once. The chain carries TRBV20-1 and TRBJ2-1; 11 bases line up with TRBD2. Germline lookup yields CDR1 DFQATT and CDR2 SNEGSKA (reference sequence). J was trimmed by 8 bases and V by 2 bases; bases with no gene match: 5. The CDR3 totals 14 residues. The CDR3 sequence is CSARRLAGGYEQFF. CDR3 nucleotides: TGCAGTGCTAGAAGGCTAGCGGGAGGCTATGAGCAGTTCTTC.

The chain combines TRBV10-3 with TRBJ1-2, with D possibly matching TRBD1 (5 bases). Germline V lookup: CDR1 ENHRY, CDR2 SYGVKD. V lost 4 bases, J lost 0 bases, and 12 bases lay in between. The CDR3 is 15 residues long. DNA of the CDR3: TGTGCCATCAGTGGCGGAGAAGGGGCTAACTATGGCTACACCTTC. Translated: CAISGGEGANYGYTF.

This clonotype was detected once. An end of the junction does not agree with germline; a read error may underlie this. This rearrangement joins TRBV14 to TRBJ2-1; 7 positions match TRBD1. The length of the CDR3 is 16 residues. In germline, CDR1 is SGHDN, CDR2 FVKESK. CDR3: CAGSPRDSLYLDEQFF. The DNA for the CDR3 is TGTGCCGGCAGCCCGAGGGACAGCCTGTACCTGGATGAGCAGTTCTTC.

The chain recombines TRBV5-4 with TRBJ2-1; the match to TRBD2 covers 8 bases. Germline CDR1 is SGHNT and CDR2 is YYREEE (reference sequence). V shed 7 bases and J 4 bases; nucleotides not matched to a gene: 7. The CDR3 has 14 residues. CDR3 sequence: CASHSGTRYNEQFF. CDR3 coding DNA: TGTGCCAGCCACTCCGGGACTAGATACAATGAGCAGTTCTTC.